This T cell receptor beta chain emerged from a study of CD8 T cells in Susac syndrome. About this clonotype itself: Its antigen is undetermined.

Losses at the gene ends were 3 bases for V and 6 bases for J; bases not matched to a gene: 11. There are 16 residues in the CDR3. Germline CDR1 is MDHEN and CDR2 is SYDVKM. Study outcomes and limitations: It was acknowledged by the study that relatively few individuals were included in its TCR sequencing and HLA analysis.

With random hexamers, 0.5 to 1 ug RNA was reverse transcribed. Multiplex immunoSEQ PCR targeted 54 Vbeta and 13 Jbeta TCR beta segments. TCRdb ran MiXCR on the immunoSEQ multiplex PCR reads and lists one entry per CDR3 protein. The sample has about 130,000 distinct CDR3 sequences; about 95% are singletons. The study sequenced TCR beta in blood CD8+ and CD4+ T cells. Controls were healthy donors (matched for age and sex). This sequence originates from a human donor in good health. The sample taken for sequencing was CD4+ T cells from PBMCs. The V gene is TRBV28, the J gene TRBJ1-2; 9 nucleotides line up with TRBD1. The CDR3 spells CASSFHMSRDRDGYTF. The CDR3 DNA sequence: TGTGCCAGCAGTTTCCATATGTCCCGGGACAGGGATGGCTACACCTTC.